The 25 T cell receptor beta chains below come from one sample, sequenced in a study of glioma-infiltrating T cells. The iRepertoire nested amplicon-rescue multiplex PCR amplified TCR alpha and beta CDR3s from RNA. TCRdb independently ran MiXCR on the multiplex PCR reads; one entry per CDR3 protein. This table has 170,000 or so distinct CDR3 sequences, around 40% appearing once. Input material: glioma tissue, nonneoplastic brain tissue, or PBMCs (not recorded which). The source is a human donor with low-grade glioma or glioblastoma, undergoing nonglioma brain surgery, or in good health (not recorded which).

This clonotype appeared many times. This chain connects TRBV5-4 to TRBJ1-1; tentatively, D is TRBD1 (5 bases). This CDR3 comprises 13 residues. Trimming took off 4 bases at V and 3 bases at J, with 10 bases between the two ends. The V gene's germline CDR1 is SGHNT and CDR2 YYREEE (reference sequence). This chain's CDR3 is CASSGGDYTEAFF. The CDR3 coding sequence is TGTGCCAGCAGCGGAGGGGATTACACTGAAGCTTTCTTT. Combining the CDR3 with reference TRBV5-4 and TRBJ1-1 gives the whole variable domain ETGVTQSPTHLIKTRGQQVTLRCSSQSGHNTVSWYQQALGQGPQFIFQYYREEENGRGNFPPRFSGLQFPNYSSELNVNALELDDSALYLCASSGGDYTEAFFGQGTRLTVV.

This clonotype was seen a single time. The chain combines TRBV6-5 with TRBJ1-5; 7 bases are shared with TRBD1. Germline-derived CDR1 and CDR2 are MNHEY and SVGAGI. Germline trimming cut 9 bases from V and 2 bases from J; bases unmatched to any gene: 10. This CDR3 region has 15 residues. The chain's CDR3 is CARSTGTDGNQPQHF. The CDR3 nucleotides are TGTGCCAGAAGCACCGGGACAGATGGCAATCAGCCCCAGCATTTT.

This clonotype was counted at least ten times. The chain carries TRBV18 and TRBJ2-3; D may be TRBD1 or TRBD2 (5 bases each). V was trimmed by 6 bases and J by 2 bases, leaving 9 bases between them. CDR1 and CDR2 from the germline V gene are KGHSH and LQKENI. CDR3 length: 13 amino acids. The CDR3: CASSGRNTDTQYF. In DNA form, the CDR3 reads TGTGCCAGCTCGGGACGAAACACAGATACGCAGTATTTT.

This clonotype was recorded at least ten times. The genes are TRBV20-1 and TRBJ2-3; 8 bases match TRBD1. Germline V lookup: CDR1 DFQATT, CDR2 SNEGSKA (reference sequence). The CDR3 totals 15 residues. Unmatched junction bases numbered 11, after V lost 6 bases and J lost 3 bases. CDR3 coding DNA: TGCAGTGCATCCGCCGGGACAGGCCTTACAGATACGCAGTATTTT. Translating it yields CSASAGTGLTDTQYF.

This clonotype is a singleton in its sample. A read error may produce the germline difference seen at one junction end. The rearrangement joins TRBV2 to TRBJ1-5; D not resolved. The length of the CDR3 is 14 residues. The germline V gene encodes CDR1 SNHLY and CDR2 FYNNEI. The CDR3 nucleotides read TGTGCCAGCGGCAAGTGTGGGAGCAATCAGCCCCATCATTTT. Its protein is CASGKCGSNQPHHF.

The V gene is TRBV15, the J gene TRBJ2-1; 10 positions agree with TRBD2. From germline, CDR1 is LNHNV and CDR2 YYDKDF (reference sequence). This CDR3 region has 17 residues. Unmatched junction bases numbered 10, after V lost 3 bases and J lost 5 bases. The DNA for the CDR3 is TGTGCCACCAGCAGTGACGCCGGACTAGCGGCCAACAATGAGCAGTTCTTC. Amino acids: CATSSDAGLAANNEQFF.

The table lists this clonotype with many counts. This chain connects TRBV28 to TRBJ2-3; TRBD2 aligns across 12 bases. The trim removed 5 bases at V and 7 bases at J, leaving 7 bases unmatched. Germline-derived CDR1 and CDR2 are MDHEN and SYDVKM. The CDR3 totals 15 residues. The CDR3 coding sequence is TGTGCCAGCAGTCCGACTAGCGGGAGAAAAAATACGCAGTATTTT. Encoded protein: CASSPTSGRKNTQYF. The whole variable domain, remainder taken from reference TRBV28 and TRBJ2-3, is DVKVTQSSRYLVKRTGEKVFLECVQDMDHENMFWYRQDPGLGLRLIYFSYDVKMKEKGDIPEGYSVSREKKERFSLILESASTNQTSMYLCASSPTSGRKNTQYFGPGTRLTVL.

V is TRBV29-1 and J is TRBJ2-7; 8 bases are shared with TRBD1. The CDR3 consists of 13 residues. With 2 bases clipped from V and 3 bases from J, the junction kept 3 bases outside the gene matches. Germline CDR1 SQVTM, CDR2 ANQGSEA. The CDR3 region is CSVEQGAYYEQYF. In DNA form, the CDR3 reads TGCAGCGTTGAACAGGGGGCCTACTACGAGCAGTACTTC.

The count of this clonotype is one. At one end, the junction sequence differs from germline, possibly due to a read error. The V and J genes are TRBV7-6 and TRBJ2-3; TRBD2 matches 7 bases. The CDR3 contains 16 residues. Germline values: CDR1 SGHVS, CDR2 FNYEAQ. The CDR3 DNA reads TGTGCCAGCAGCTTAGGGTCTAGCGGACCCACAGATACGCGGTATTTT. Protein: CASSLGSSGPTDTRYF.

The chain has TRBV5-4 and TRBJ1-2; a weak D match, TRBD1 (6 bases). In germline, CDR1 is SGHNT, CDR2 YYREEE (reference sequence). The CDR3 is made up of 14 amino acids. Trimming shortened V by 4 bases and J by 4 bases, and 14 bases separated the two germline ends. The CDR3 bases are TGTGCCAGCAGCCCGGACAGTTACAGCTATGGCTACACCTTC. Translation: CASSPDSYSYGYTF.

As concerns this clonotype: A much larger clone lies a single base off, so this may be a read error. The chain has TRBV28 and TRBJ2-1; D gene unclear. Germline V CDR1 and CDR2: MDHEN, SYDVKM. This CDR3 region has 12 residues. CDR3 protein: CASSFGSFEQLF. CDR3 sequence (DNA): TGTGCCAGCAGCTTCGGGTCTTTTGAGCAGCTCTTC.

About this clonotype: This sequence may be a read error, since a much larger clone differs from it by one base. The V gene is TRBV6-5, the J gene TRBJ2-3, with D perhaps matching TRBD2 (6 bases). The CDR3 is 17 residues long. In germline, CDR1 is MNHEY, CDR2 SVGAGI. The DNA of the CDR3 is TGTGCCAGCAGTTCCAACGACCCATATACTAGCACAGATACGCGGTATTTT. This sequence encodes CASSSNDPYTSTDTRYF.

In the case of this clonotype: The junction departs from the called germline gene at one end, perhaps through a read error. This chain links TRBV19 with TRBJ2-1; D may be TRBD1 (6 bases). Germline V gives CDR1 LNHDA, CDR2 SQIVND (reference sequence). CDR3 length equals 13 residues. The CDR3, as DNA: TGTGCCAGTAGTTTAGGACAGAACAATAAGCAGTTCTTC. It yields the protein CASSLGQNNKQFF.

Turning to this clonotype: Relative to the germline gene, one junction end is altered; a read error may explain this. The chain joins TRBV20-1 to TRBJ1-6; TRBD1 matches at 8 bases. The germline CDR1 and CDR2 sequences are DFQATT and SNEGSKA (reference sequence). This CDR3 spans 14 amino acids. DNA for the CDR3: TGCAGTCCTAGAGACCGGACAGGGCTCTCACCCCTCCACTTT. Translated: CSPRDRTGLSPLHF.

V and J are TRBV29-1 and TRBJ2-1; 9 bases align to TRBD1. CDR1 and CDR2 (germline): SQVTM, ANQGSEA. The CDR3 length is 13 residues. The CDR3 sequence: CTCEGQGRLEQFF. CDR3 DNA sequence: TGCACCTGTGAGGGACAGGGACGCCTCGAGCAGTTCTTC.

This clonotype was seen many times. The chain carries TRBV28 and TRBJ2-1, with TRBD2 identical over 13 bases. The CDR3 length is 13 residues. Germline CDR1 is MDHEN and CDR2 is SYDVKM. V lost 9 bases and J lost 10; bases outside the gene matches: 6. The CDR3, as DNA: TGTGCCAGTACTAGCGGGAGGGTTCGAGAGCAGTTCTTC. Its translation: CASTSGRVREQFF.

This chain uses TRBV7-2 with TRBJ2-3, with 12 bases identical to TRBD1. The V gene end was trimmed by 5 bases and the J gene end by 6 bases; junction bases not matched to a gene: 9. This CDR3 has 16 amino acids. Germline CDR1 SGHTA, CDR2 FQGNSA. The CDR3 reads CASSPRIGTGGDTQYF. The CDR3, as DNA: TGTGCCAGCAGCCCCCGAATTGGGACAGGGGGCGATACGCAGTATTTT.

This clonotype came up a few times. In DNA, the CDR3 is TGTGCCACCAGTGATCTGGGGTCAGGTCGGCCCCAGCATTTT. It translates to CATSDLGSGRPQHF. This chain connects TRBV24-1 to TRBJ1-5, with D unclear. Germline CDR1 is KGHDR and CDR2 is SFDVKD. Trimming left V 3 bases short and J 9 bases short, with 14 bases between. The CDR3 loop spans 14 amino acids.

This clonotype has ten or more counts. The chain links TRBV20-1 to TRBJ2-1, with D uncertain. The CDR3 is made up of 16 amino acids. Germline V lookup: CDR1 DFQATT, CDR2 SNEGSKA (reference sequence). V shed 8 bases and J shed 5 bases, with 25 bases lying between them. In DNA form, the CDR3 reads TGCAGTTCATCAAACCTCCGGTACACTACTAACAATGAGCAGTTCTTC. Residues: CSSSNLRYTTNNEQFF.

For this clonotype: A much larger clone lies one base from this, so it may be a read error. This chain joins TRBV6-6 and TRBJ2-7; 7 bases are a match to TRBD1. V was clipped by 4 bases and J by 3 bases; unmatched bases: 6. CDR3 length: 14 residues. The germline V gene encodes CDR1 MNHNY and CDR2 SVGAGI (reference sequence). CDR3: CASSSQGINYEQYF. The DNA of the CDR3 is TGTGCCAGCAGTTCACAGGGGATTAACTACGAGCAGTACTTC.

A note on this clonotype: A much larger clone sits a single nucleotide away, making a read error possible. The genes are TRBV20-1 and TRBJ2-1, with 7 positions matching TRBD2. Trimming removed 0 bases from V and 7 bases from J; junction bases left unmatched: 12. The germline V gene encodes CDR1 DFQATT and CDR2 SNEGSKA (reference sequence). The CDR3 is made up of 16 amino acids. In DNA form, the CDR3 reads TGCAGTGCTAGAGATCTGGGGGGAGGGCCGAGGAATGAGCAGTTCTTC. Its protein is CSARDLGGGPRNEQFF.

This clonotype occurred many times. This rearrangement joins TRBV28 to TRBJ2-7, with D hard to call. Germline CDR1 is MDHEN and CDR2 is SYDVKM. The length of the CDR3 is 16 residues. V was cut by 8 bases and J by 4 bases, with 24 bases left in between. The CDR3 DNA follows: TGTGCCAGCGGACCTCTACGGTTGGGAAGGGATTACGAGCAGTACTTC. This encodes CASGPLRLGRDYEQYF.

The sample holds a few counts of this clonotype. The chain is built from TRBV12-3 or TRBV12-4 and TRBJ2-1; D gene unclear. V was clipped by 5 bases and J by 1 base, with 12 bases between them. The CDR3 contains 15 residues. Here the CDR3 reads CASSPTRRSYNEQFF. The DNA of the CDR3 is TGTGCCAGCAGTCCGACTCGAAGGTCCTACAATGAGCAGTTCTTC.

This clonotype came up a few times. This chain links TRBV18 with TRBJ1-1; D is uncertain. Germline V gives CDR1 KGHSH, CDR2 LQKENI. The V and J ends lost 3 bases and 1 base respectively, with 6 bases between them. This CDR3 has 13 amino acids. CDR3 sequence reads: CASSPATNTEAFF. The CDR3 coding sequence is TGTGCCAGCTCACCGGCCACGAACACTGAAGCTTTCTTT.

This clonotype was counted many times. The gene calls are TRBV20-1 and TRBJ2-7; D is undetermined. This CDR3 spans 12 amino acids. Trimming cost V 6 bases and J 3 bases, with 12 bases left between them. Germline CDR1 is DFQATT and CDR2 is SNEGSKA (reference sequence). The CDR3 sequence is CSAYSDLYEQYF. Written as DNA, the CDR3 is TGCAGTGCCTATTCGGACCTCTACGAGCAGTACTTC.